A single sample is the source of the 23 T cell receptor beta chains below, sequenced in a study of OX40 agonist ivuxolimab in advanced cancers. Libraries were prepared by immunoSEQ multiplex PCR; TCRdb keeps only in-frame clonotypes and omits some of them. The sample has more than 75,000 clones, around 85% seen once; the top ten hold about 0.8%. The specimen was CD4+ or CD8+ T cells sorted from blood, collected in a trial of the OX40 agonist ivuxolimab. All receptors come from an adult with an advanced solid tumor such as melanoma, head and neck, liver or kidney cancer.

The chain is built from TRBV5-1 and TRBJ1-3; 7 bases line up with TRBD1. The junction had 9 bases not matched to a gene; V was cut back by 4 bases and J by 8 bases. Germline V gene lookup returns CDR1 SGHRS and CDR2 YFSETQ. This CDR3 spans 14 amino acids. In DNA, the CDR3 is TGCGCCAGCAGCCTAACAGGGGTCGGAGACACCATATATTTT. Amino acids: CASSLTGVGDTIYF.

This chain uses TRBV4-1 with TRBJ2-3; 7 bases are a match to TRBD2. The CDR3 has 14 amino acids. The ends lost 4 bases at V and 4 bases at J; junction bases unmatched: 5. Germline CDR1 is MGHRA and CDR2 is YSYEKL. CDR3 residues: CASSRSGDSDTQYF. CDR3 DNA: TGCGCCAGCAGCCGGAGCGGGGATTCAGATACGCAGTATTTT.

This clone was observed once. The chain carries TRBV7-7 and TRBJ2-1, with TRBD2 matching over 16 bases. The CDR3 contains 16 residues. CDR1 is SSHAT and CDR2 is FNYEAQ in the germline V gene (reference sequence). J gave up 10 bases and V 5 bases, and 8 bases lay outside the gene matches. The CDR3 nucleotides are TGTGCCAGCAGCCCTGGGACTAGCGGGAGGGCCCGGGAGCAGTTCTTC. It specifies CASSPGTSGRAREQFF.

This rearrangement joins TRBV11-1 to TRBJ2-5; D is ambiguous. V lost 5 bases and J lost 0, with 13 bases in between. CDR3 size: 15 residues. The germline V gene has CDR1 SGHAT and CDR2 FQDESV (reference sequence). The CDR3 coding sequence is TGTGCCAGCAGCCGACAACGCGGTTACCAAGAGACCCAGTACTTC. This encodes CASSRQRGYQETQYF.

The chain links TRBV7-9 to TRBJ2-1; no reliable D call. The CDR3 has 12 residues. Germline CDR1 reads SEHNR; CDR2 reads FQNEAQ (reference sequence). V was shortened by 5 bases and J by 6 bases, with 8 bases between the two germline ends. This chain's CDR3 is CASSRSRNEQFF. CDR3 in DNA: TGTGCCAGCAGCCGCAGTCGCAATGAGCAGTTCTTC.

The chain has TRBV20-1 and TRBJ2-3; D is uncertain. Trimming removed 4 bases at V and 7 bases at J, with 9 bases between. The CDR3 loop spans 11 amino acids. Germline CDR1 is DFQATT and CDR2 is SNEGSKA (reference sequence). In DNA, the CDR3 is TGCAGTGCTACCCCAAGCTATACGCAGTATTTT. Its translation: CSATPSYTQYF.

The V gene is TRBV10-1, the J gene TRBJ1-1; tentative D call: TRBD1 (6 bases). The CDR3 extends over 11 amino acids. Germline-derived CDR1 and CDR2 are WNHNN and SYGVQD (reference sequence). Between the trimmed V and J ends, which lost 6 bases and 5 bases, there was a span of 7 bases. The CDR3 here is CASRGQTEAFF. CDR3 bases: TGCGCCAGCAGAGGACAGACTGAAGCTTTCTTT.

The sample holds a few counts of this clone. V and J are TRBV4-3 and TRBJ2-3; 13 nucleotides align to TRBD2. CDR1 LGHNA and CDR2 YSLEER come from the germline V gene. After removal of 1 base from V and 5 bases from J, the junction contained 3 bases not matched to a gene. The length of the CDR3 is 16 residues. CDR3 loop: CASSQGLAGGGDTQYF. In DNA form, the CDR3 reads TGCGCCAGCAGCCAAGGACTAGCGGGAGGAGGAGATACGCAGTATTTT.

The chain has TRBV5-6 and TRBJ1-5, with D maybe TRBD1 (6 bases). This CDR3 has 14 residues. Germline-derived CDR1 and CDR2 are SGHDT and YYEEEE. V lost 3 bases and J 6 bases, leaving 13 bases between the germline ends. CDR3 coding DNA: TGTGCCAGCAGCTCCATGGGGGGCAGTCAGCCCCAGCATTTT. Translated: CASSSMGGSQPQHF.

This clone was recorded a few times. The rearrangement joins TRBV30 to TRBJ1-1; TRBD1 is a possible D gene (6 bases). CDR1 and CDR2 (germline): GTSNPN, SVGIG (reference sequence). Trimming removed 0 bases from V and 2 bases from J, with 7 bases in between. This CDR3 is built from 13 residues. CDR3: CAWSVGANTEAFF. CDR3 coding DNA: TGTGCCTGGAGTGTGGGGGCCAACACTGAAGCTTTCTTT.

The J gene is TRBJ2-1, the V gene TRBV7-6; D is undetermined. Per germline, CDR1 SGHVS and CDR2 FNYEAQ. The CDR3 is made up of 14 amino acids. V lost 8 bases and J 2 bases, leaving 13 bases between the germline ends. The CDR3 spells CASAVGVAYNEQFF. The DNA of the CDR3 is TGTGCCAGCGCTGTGGGCGTCGCCTACAATGAGCAGTTCTTC.

V and J are TRBV11-2 and TRBJ2-1, with 8 bases lining up with TRBD2. Germline V gene sequence: CDR1 SGHAT, CDR2 FQNNGV. J lost 4 bases, V lost 6 bases, and 8 bases had no gene match. There are 15 residues in the CDR3. CDR3 sequence reads: CASSARGGNYNEQFF. The CDR3 DNA is TGTGCCAGCAGTGCCCGGGGGGGTAATTACAATGAGCAGTTCTTC. Combining the CDR3 with reference TRBV11-2 and TRBJ2-1 gives the whole variable domain EAGVAQSPRYKIIEKRQSVAFWCNPISGHATLYWYQQILGQGPKLLIQFQNNGVVDDSQLPKDRFSAERLKGVDSTLKIQPAKLEDSAVYLCASSARGGNYNEQFFGPGTRLTVL.

This clone appeared once. The chain joins TRBV27 to TRBJ2-3; D ambiguous. Trimming pared 5 bases from V and 7 bases from J, leaving 7 bases between. This CDR3 has 11 residues. Germline lookup yields CDR1 MNHEY and CDR2 SMNVEV (reference sequence). The CDR3 DNA sequence: TGTGCCAGCAGTCACCAGTATACGCAGTATTTT. It specifies CASSHQYTQYF.

This clone was picked up a small number of times. This sequence joins TRBV5-1 and TRBJ1-1; no clear D gene. Trimming took off 1 base at V and 0 bases at J, with 7 bases between the two ends. Germline loops: CDR1 SGHRS, CDR2 YFSETQ. CDR3 length: 14 amino acids. The CDR3 is CASSLYRMNTEAFF. The CDR3 DNA reads as TGCGCCAGCAGCTTGTACAGAATGAACACTGAAGCTTTCTTT.

J is TRBJ2-3 and V is TRBV5-1; D gene uncertain. Germline V gene sequence: CDR1 SGHRS, CDR2 YFSETQ. V was shortened by 4 bases and J by 6 bases, with 9 bases between the two germline ends. The CDR3 is 12 amino acids. CDR3 sequence reads: CASSMIGDTQYF. The CDR3 DNA reads TGCGCCAGCAGCATGATCGGGGATACGCAGTATTTT.

The chain carries TRBV5-1 and TRBJ2-1; weak D call: TRBD2 (5 bases). Germline lookup yields CDR1 SGHRS and CDR2 YFSETQ. The CDR3 loop spans 16 amino acids. With 4 bases removed from V and 10 bases from J, the gap between germline ends came to 24 bases. The CDR3 sequence is CASSPAEQWYTGEQFF. DNA for the CDR3: TGCGCCAGCAGCCCGGCGGAGCAGTGGTATACGGGAGAGCAGTTCTTC.

The V gene is TRBV5-4, the J gene TRBJ2-5; no clear D. The CDR3 covers 14 residues. Germline V gene data show CDR1 as SGHNT and CDR2 as YYREEE (reference sequence). V was shortened by 1 base and J by 1 base, with 8 bases between the two germline ends. CDR3 coding DNA: TGTGCCAGCAGCTTGTCAAGTACCCAAGAGACCCAGTACTTC. Protein sequence: CASSLSSTQETQYF.

V is TRBV4-1 and J is TRBJ2-1, with TRBD2 matching 9 bases. V shed 3 bases and J 4 bases; nucleotides not matched to a gene: 7. The V gene's germline CDR1 is MGHRA and CDR2 YSYEKL. The length of the CDR3 is 16 residues. In DNA form, the CDR3 reads TGCGCCAGCAGCCAGACCGGACTAGCGAATTACAATGAGCAGTTCTTC. Amino acids: CASSQTGLANYNEQFF.

This sequence joins TRBV6-1 and TRBJ2-7; D might be TRBD1 or TRBD2, each matching 5 bases. In germline, CDR1 is MNHNS, CDR2 SASEGT. With 7 bases removed from V and 6 bases from J, the gap between germline ends came to 16 bases. The CDR3 length is 13 residues. CDR3 in amino acids: CASNPTRGIEQYV. For the CDR3, the DNA is TGTGCCAGCAACCCTACTCGGGGCATCGAGCAGTACGTC.

V and J are TRBV6-4 and TRBJ2-7, with D hard to call. The CDR3 runs to 14 residues. Germline CDR1 MRHNA, CDR2 SNTAGT. V lost 0 bases and J 6 bases, leaving 12 bases between the germline ends. This CDR3 reads CASSDSGRWCEQYV. The CDR3, as DNA: TGTGCCAGCAGTGACTCTGGTCGCTGGTGCGAGCAGTACGTC.

The chain joins TRBV28 to TRBJ1-3; the D gene is possibly TRBD1 (6 bases). V was shortened by 4 bases and J by 0 bases, with 10 bases between the two germline ends. In germline, CDR1 is MDHEN, CDR2 SYDVKM. The CDR3 runs 15 residues. DNA of the CDR3: TGTGCCAGCAGTTCCGGGGGCCTCTCTGGAAACACCATATATTTT. Its protein is CASSSGGLSGNTIYF.

This clone was picked up one time. The chain couples TRBV28 to TRBJ1-2, with 7 bases identical to TRBD1. V was pared by 6 bases and J by 4 bases, with 11 bases of the junction left unmatched. Per germline, CDR1 MDHEN and CDR2 SYDVKM. This CDR3 spans 15 amino acids. The chain's CDR3 is CASRPTGERGYGYTF. The CDR3 region has the DNA TGTGCCAGCAGGCCTACAGGGGAAAGAGGCTATGGCTACACCTTC.

The chain joins TRBV6-5 to TRBJ2-3; weak D call: TRBD1 (5 bases). There are 13 residues in the CDR3. With 4 bases removed from V and 2 bases from J, the gap between germline ends came to 7 bases. Germline assignment: CDR1 MNHEY and CDR2 SVGAGI. Written as DNA, the CDR3 is TGTGCCAGCAGTTCAGGGTTCACAGATACGCAGTATTTT. The encoded protein is CASSSGFTDTQYF.